Below, 9 T cell receptor beta chains from the same sample are listed, as sequenced in a study of neurological immune-mediated disorders. Time point defined: longitudinal time-point 2. TCRdb redid the calling of the 5' RACE reads with MiXCR, one entry per CDR3 protein. The sample holds roughly 48,000 distinct CDR3 sequences, less than 15% seen once. Sequencing was done on a sample of PBMCs. These receptors were taken from a male donor with HTLV-1-associated myelopathy (HAM/TSP).

By share of the sample, this clonotype is medium-sized (0.01 to 0.1%). This chain uses TRBV20-1 with TRBJ2-2; 9 bases are a match to TRBD1. This CDR3 region has 13 residues. V shed 4 bases and J 6 bases; nucleotides not matched to a gene: 3. Per the germline V gene, CDR1 is DFQATT and CDR2 is SNEGSKA (reference sequence). The CDR3 loop reads CSAKQGAAGELFF. DNA for the CDR3: TGCAGTGCTAAACAGGGGGCGGCCGGGGAGCTGTTTTTT.

The table lists this clonotype with many counts. This rearrangement joins TRBV7-9 to TRBJ2-7; unclear D gene. This CDR3 is 12 amino acids long. Trimming took 5 bases from V and 4 from J, leaving 9 bases between them. Germline CDR1 reads SEHNR; CDR2 reads FQNEAQ (reference sequence). CDR3: CASSRLFYEQYF. The CDR3 nucleotides are TGTGCCAGCAGCCGACTCTTTTACGAGCAGTACTTC.

Of note for this clonotype: A read error may account for a junction end that differs from germline. This chain joins TRBV9 and TRBJ2-1; D tentatively reads TRBD1 or TRBD2 (6 bases each). Looked up from germline, CDR1 is SGDLS and CDR2 is YYNGEE. CDR3 size: 17 residues. CDR3 region: CASSSFLTGGIDDELFF. The CDR3 DNA follows: TGTGCCAGCAGCTCTTTCTTGACAGGAGGGATCGACGATGAGCTGTTCTTC.

Many counts were recorded for this clonotype. The rearrangement links TRBV6-6 to TRBJ1-5; perhaps TRBD1 as D (6 bases). V was clipped by 7 bases and J by 3 bases, with 16 bases between them. From germline, CDR1 is MNHNY and CDR2 SVGAGI (reference sequence). This CDR3 has 15 amino acids. CDR3: CASKPGQGNNQPQHF. The CDR3 coding sequence is TGTGCCAGCAAACCGGGCCAGGGGAACAATCAGCCCCAGCATTTT.

This clonotype was counted many times. J is TRBJ2-1 and V is TRBV6-2 or TRBV6-3, with 7 bases lining up with TRBD1. V lost 6 bases and J lost 4; bases outside the gene matches: 3. The CDR3 runs 13 residues. CDR1 is MNHEY, CDR2 SVGEGT, per germline. CDR3 bases: TGTGCCAGCAGGGGGGACAGTTACAATGAGCAGTTCTTC. It translates to CASRGDSYNEQFF.

This clonotype was seen repeatedly, ten times or more. This chain connects TRBV12-3 or TRBV12-4 to TRBJ1-6; D is unclear. V lost 2 bases to trimming and J lost 7 bases, with 9 bases between them. The CDR3 totals 14 residues. CDR3 nucleotide sequence: TGTGCCAGCAGTTTAACTATCCGAAATTCACCCCTCCACTTT. Its translation is CASSLTIRNSPLHF.

Many counts were recorded for this clonotype. The chain joins TRBV5-5 to TRBJ2-1; D uncertain. CDR1 SGHKS and CDR2 YYEKEE come from the germline V gene (reference sequence). V dropped 1 base and J dropped 0 bases, with 5 bases sitting between them. The CDR3 loop spans 14 amino acids. CDR3 sequence: CASSLSPSYNEQFF. For the CDR3, the DNA is TGTGCCAGCAGCTTGTCTCCCTCCTACAATGAGCAGTTCTTC.

This clonotype was seen repeatedly, ten times or more. The J gene is TRBJ2-1, the V gene TRBV7-8, with D perhaps TRBD2 (7 bases). This CDR3 spans 20 amino acids. V was pared by 0 bases and J by 7 bases, with 28 bases between. Germline V lookup: CDR1 SGHVS, CDR2 FQNEAQ. CDR3 DNA sequence: TGTGCCAGCAGCTTAGCGCGGGAGTGGGGGGACAAACATGCAGTAAATGAGCAGTTCTTC. Its protein product is CASSLAREWGDKHAVNEQFF.

This clonotype came up many times. The V and J genes are TRBV2 and TRBJ2-1, with D unresolved. Trimming took off 3 bases at V and 6 bases at J, with 21 bases between the two ends. Germline V CDR1 and CDR2: SNHLY, FYNNEI. The CDR3 runs 17 residues. CDR3 sequence (DNA): TGTGCCAGCAGTGAGCACCTACAGCTTAGGCCTTTCAATGAGCAGTTCTTC. Translation: CASSEHLQLRPFNEQFF.